This entry features one TCR beta chain sequence. The antigen is unknown. Germline values: CDR1 SNHLY, CDR2 FYNNEI. This CDR3 spans 13 amino acids. Trimming cost V 9 bases and J 2 bases, with 13 bases left between them. Receiving focal radiation plus CTLA-4 blockade with ipilimumab were patients who had chemo-refractory metastatic non-small-cell lung cancer. These data belong to a study of radiotherapy plus CTLA-4 blockade in lung cancer. As for the study in general: Among patients, more than 15% showed objective responses, and approximately 29% had disease control.

Clones were read by immunoSEQ multiplex PCR, and TCRdb kept only the in-frame ones, dropping some. The data contain about 66,000 clones, around 86% of them singletons. Whole-study findings and limits: Dynamics of early blood T cell clones, together with interferon-beta, were reportedly the best predictors of response. There was expansion of tumor-derived TCR clones in blood after radiotherapy plus ipilimumab.

The clonotype comes from a human donor with non-small cell lung cancer who had a partial response to radiotherapy plus ipilimumab. Source: peripheral blood, taken from a patient treated with radiotherapy plus ipilimumab. V is TRBV2 and J is TRBJ1-2, with D possibly being TRBD1 (6 bases). CDR3 bases: TGTGCCAGGGATACAGGGAACAACTATGGCTACACCTTC. It specifies CARDTGNNYGYTF.